The subject of this entry is one T cell receptor (beta chain). Its antigen is currently unknown. V was clipped by 10 bases and J by 2 bases, with 11 bases between them. The CDR3 covers 13 residues. Per germline, CDR1 MDHEN and CDR2 SYDVKM. These data are taken from a study of shared clonotypes between healthy human individuals. Study-wide points: Naive CD4 clonotypes were shared across a handful of donors at around 5%.

TCRdb keeps only in-frame clones here, not all; method: immunoSEQ multiplex PCR. The table includes under 2.5 million clones, 92% detected once. This chain links TRBV28 with TRBJ2-2; maybe TRBD1 (5 bases). Sequencing was carried out using naive CD4+ T cells from PBMCs. Subset given: CD45RA+ positively selected. The TCR originated in a man younger than 35 in good health. Some clones in this sample may be carry-over from other donors' samples. CDR3 sequence: CANRDSNTGELFF. CDR3 nucleotide sequence: TGTGCCAACCGAGACAGCAACACCGGGGAGCTGTTTTTT.